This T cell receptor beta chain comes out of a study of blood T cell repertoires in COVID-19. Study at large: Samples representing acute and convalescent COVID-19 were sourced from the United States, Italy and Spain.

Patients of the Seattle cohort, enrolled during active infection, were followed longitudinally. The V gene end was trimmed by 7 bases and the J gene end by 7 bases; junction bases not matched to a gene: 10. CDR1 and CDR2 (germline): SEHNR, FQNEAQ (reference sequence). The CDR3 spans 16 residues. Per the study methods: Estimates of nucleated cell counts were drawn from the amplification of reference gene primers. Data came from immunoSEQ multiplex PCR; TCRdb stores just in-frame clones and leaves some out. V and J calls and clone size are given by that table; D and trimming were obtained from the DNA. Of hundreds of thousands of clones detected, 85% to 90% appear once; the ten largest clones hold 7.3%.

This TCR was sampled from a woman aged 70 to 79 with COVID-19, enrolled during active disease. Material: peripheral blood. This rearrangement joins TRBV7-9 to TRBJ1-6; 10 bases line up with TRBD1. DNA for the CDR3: TGTGCCAGCAACCTATATAGGACAGGGGGAAATTCACCCCTCCACTTT. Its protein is CASNLYRTGGNSPLHF.